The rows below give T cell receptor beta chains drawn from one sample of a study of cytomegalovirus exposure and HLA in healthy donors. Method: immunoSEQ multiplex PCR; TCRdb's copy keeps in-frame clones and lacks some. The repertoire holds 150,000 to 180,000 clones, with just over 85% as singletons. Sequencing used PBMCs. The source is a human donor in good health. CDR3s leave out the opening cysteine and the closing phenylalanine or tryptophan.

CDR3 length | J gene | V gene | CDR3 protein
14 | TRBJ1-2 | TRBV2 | ASRQPGQGVDYGYT
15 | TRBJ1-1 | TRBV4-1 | ASSKRVSGTANTEAF
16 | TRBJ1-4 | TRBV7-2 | ASSLAYATGRRNEKLF
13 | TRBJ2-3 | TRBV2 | ASSVGGKGTDTQY
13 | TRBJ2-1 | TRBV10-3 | AISESRIGRLEQF
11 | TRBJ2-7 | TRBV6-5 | ASSYRTGSEQY
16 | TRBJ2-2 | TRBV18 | ASSFRVPGSANTGELF
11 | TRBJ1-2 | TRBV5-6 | ASSFGQGGGYT
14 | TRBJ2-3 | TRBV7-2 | ASSLVGTSSGDTQY
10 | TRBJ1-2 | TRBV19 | ASSTKGLGYT
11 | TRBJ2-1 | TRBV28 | ASSRDSNSEQF
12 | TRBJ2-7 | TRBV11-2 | ASSSPQGPGEQY
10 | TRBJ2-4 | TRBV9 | ASSPDRGLQY
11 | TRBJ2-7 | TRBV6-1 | ASTPRGTGEQY
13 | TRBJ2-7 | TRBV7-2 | ASSLEISGTREQY
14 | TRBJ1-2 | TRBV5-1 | ASSLSGQVFNYGYT
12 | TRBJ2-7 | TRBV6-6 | ASSKGIRPYEQY
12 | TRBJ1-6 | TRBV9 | ASSVGQGNSPLH
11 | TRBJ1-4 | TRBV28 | ASSYPTDEKLF
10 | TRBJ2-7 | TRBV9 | ASSVGDNEQY
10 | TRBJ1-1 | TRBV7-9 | ASSGQGTEAF
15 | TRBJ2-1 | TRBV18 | ASSPLILAGGGDEQF
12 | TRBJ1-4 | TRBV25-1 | ASSAGSVGEKLF
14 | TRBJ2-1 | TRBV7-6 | ASSFGGQGGLNEQF
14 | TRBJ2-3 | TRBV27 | ASTGSTSGSKDTQY
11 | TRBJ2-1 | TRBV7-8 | ASSFGMGNEQF
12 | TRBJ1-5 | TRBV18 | ASSPQGQGQPQH
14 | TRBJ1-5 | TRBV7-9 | ASSLSLPAGNQPQH